The 9 T cell receptor beta chains listed next were all sequenced from one sample in a study of cytomegalovirus exposure and HLA in healthy donors. Primers: 60 Vbeta forward and 13 Jbeta reverse. Method: immunoSEQ multiplex PCR; TCRdb's copy keeps in-frame clones and lacks some. The sample lists about 160,000 clones, approximately 84% occurring once. The sequencing sample was made of PBMCs. These receptor sequences come from a boy aged 2 to 9 in good health and CMV-seronegative.

The chain has TRBV15 and TRBJ1-2; 8 nucleotides align to TRBD1. The length of the CDR3 is 16 residues. V shed 0 bases, J shed 4 bases, and the junction held 7 bases outside the gene matches. Germline CDR1 is LNHNV and CDR2 is YYDKDF (reference sequence). The CDR3 loop is CATSRDWAGGVYGYTF. Here the CDR3 DNA reads TGTGCCACCAGCAGAGATTGGGCAGGGGGCGTCTATGGCTACACCTTC. The full variable domain, in which reference TRBV15 and TRBJ1-2 provide the parts outside the CDR3, is DAMVIQNPRYQVTQFGKPVTLSCSQTLNHNVMYWYQQKSSQAPKLLFHYYDKDFNNEADTPDNFQSRRPNTSFCFLDIRSPGLGDTAMYLCATSRDWAGGVYGYTFGSGTRLTVV.

The chain recombines TRBV5-8 with TRBJ2-7, with 8 bases matching TRBD2. This CDR3 is 16 amino acids long. Per the germline V gene, CDR1 is SGHTS and CDR2 is YDEGEE. V dropped 4 bases and J dropped 5; count of bases not matched to a gene: 14. The CDR3, as DNA: TGTGCCAGCAGCGCAACCGGGACTAGAGGAGTCGACGAGCAGTACTTC. It is translated as CASSATGTRGVDEQYF.

A remark on this clone: At one end the junction does not follow the germline gene, possibly because of a read error. The V call is TRBV7-9, the J call TRBJ1-2; the match to TRBD1 covers 10 bases. Looked up from germline, CDR1 is SEHNR and CDR2 is FQNEAQ (reference sequence). CDR3 length equals 15 residues. DNA for the CDR3: TGTGCCGGCAGCGCCCCGGGACAGGGGAACTATGGCTACACCTTC. It encodes CAGSAPGQGNYGYTF.

V is TRBV30 and J is TRBJ2-7; D uncertain. The CDR3 runs 11 residues. V shed 5 bases and J shed 3 bases, with 8 bases lying between them. Germline V CDR1 and CDR2: GTSNPN, SVGIG (reference sequence). The chain's CDR3 is CAWESYYEQYF. CDR3 nucleotides: TGTGCCTGGGAGTCGTACTACGAGCAGTACTTC.

The chain uses TRBV6-1 and TRBJ2-5; 8 bases are a match to TRBD2. The V gene's germline CDR1 is MNHNS and CDR2 SASEGT. This CDR3 contains 14 residues. V lost 7 bases, J lost 11 bases, and 15 bases stayed unmatched. The CDR3: CASISTRTAGEQYF. The CDR3 nucleotides are TGTGCCAGCATCTCGACTAGAACAGCGGGGGAGCAGTACTTC.

Concerning this clone: Without the conserved terminal phenylalanine or tryptophan, this CDR3 likely stems from a read error. The limits of the CDR3 on the DNA are not certain, so only TCRdb's listed CDR3 is given. The CDR3 protein is CASRLAGGPKRLL. This chain links TRBV2 with TRBJ2-7; the DNA was not used to check the table's D call, TRBD2. Including both end residues, the CDR3 is 13 amino acids long. CDR1 and CDR2 from the germline V gene are SNHLY and FYNNEI.

The chain employs TRBV6-1 and TRBJ1-1, with 9 bases lining up with TRBD1. V gave up 4 bases and J gave up 1 base; unmatched junction bases: 7. This CDR3 has 16 amino acids. Germline CDR1 MNHNS, CDR2 SASEGT. DNA for the CDR3: TGTGCCAGCAGTGTACCCGGGACAGGGAGGAACACTGAAGCTTTCTTT. As protein: CASSVPGTGRNTEAFF.

This clone was observed a handful of times. Because the CDR3's place on the DNA is in doubt, the DNA is left out and the CDR3 is given as listed by TCRdb. V usage is TRBV6-5 and J usage is TRBJ1-1. The CDR3 is made up of 15 amino acids, end residues included. Germline V CDR1 and CDR2: MNHEY, SVGAGI. CDR3 in amino acids: CASSFGAGGRTEAFF.

This chain connects TRBV6-5 to TRBJ1-3; 7 positions agree with TRBD1. The trim removed 2 bases at V and 4 bases at J, leaving 5 bases unmatched. The CDR3 has 15 amino acids. Germline loops: CDR1 MNHEY, CDR2 SVGAGI. The CDR3, as DNA: TGTGCCAGCAGTTACGGGACAGTCGCCGGAAACACCATATATTTT. It encodes CASSYGTVAGNTIYF.